This entry lists 27 T cell receptor beta chains sequenced from one sample in a study of beta chain features in type 1 diabetes. The isolated RNA, all of it, was reverse transcribed, so expressed TCRB transcripts were what got sequenced. This table comes from immunoSEQ multiplex PCR, and its TCRdb copy is limited to in-frame clones, with some not included. The sample consists of about 180,000 clones, 13% of them appearing once. Specimen: central memory CD4+ T cells from blood. The receptors stem from a woman between 18 and 30 years old in good health.

This clone was recorded at least ten times. The chain joins TRBV4-1 to TRBJ2-7; 9 nucleotides line up with TRBD1. The V gene end was trimmed by 4 bases and the J gene end by 3 bases; junction bases not matched to a gene: 4. Looked up from germline, CDR1 is MGHRA and CDR2 is YSYEKL. The CDR3 covers 14 residues. CDR3 in amino acids: CASSRQGVIYEQYF. CDR3 DNA sequence: TGCGCCAGCAGCCGACAGGGGGTTATCTACGAGCAGTACTTC.

V gene TRBV6-4 combines with J gene TRBJ2-7; 11 bases line up with TRBD2. CDR1 is MRHNA and CDR2 is SNTAGT in the germline V gene. This CDR3 contains 15 residues. With 5 bases clipped from V and 3 bases from J, the junction kept 6 bases outside the gene matches. In nucleotides, the CDR3 is TGTGCCAGCAGTCCATGGACTAGCGGGCACTACGAGCAGTACTTC. It is translated as CASSPWTSGHYEQYF.

The rearrangement uses TRBV16 and TRBJ2-1; D gene unclear. Between the trimmed V and J ends, which lost 0 bases and 3 bases, there was a span of 9 bases. This CDR3 is built from 15 residues. Germline CDR1 reads KGHSY; CDR2 reads FQNENV. The CDR3 bases are TGTGCCAGCAGCCAATCGACGGGTTACTACAATGAGCAGTTCTTC. Amino acid sequence: CASSQSTGYYNEQFF.

This clone was observed a few times. The V gene is TRBV29-1, the J gene TRBJ2-5, with TRBD1 as a possible D gene (5 bases). This CDR3 contains 12 residues. V was clipped by 5 bases and J by 2 bases, with 9 bases between them. Germline loops: CDR1 SQVTM, CDR2 ANQGSEA. As DNA, the CDR3 is TGCAGCGTTCTTAAGGGGCAAGAGACCCAGTACTTC. It encodes CSVLKGQETQYF.

This clone was detected only a few times. J is TRBJ2-1 and V is TRBV11-3; D ambiguous. This CDR3 is 12 amino acids long. Per germline, CDR1 SGHNT and CDR2 YENEEA. V lost 6 bases to trimming and J lost 4 bases, with 7 bases between them. The CDR3 DNA reads TGTGCCAGCAGTGACGGGTACAATGAGCAGTTCTTC. As protein: CASSDGYNEQFF.

This chain connects TRBV4-2 to TRBJ2-3, with 12 bases matching TRBD2. J was trimmed by 3 bases and V by 3 bases; bases with no gene match: 10. Germline assignment: CDR1 LGHNA and CDR2 YNFKEQ. CDR3 length: 18 amino acids. The CDR3: CASSQASGLAGLTDTQYF. DNA for the CDR3: TGTGCCAGCAGCCAGGCTTCCGGACTAGCGGGATTGACAGATACGCAGTATTTT.

This clone was detected a few times. The rearrangement uses TRBV13 and TRBJ2-7, with D tentatively TRBD2 (6 bases). V gave up 3 bases and J gave up 6 bases, with 15 bases separating them. Per the germline V gene, CDR1 is PRHDT and CDR2 is FYEKMQ (reference sequence). The CDR3 has 14 amino acids. In nucleotides, the CDR3 is TGTGCCAGCAGCTTTTTTGGGCAGGGAGGCGAGCAGTACTTC. Protein product: CASSFFGQGGEQYF.

CDR3 nucleotide sequence: TGTGCCAGCAGTATAATCGGACAGTCCTACGAGCAGTACTTC. Its protein product is CASSIIGQSYEQYF. The chain carries TRBV27 and TRBJ2-7, with a weak D call TRBD1 (6 bases). The CDR3 totals 14 residues. Germline CDR1 is MNHEY and CDR2 is SMNVEV (reference sequence). Deletions cut 5 bases from V and 1 base from J, with 12 bases between.

The table lists this clone with a few counts. The CDR3 nucleotides read TGCGCCAGCAGCCGGACAGGGGTAAACACCGGGGAGCTGTTTTTT. Protein product: CASSRTGVNTGELFF. The chain carries TRBV5-1 and TRBJ2-2; 9 bases are a match to TRBD1. Trimming at V came to 4 bases and at J to 2 bases, leaving 3 bases not matched to a gene. The CDR3 contains 15 residues. The germline CDR1 and CDR2 sequences are SGHRS and YFSETQ.

CDR3 in amino acids: CATSRARGIALDTQYF. The CDR3 DNA is TGTGCCACCAGCAGAGCTAGGGGAATTGCTTTAGATACGCAGTATTTT. This chain joins TRBV15 and TRBJ2-3, with D tentatively TRBD1 (5 bases). Trimming shortened V by 1 base and J by 5 bases, and 16 bases separated the two germline ends. The CDR3 totals 16 residues. Per the germline V gene, CDR1 is LNHNV and CDR2 is YYDKDF (reference sequence).

This clone has a handful of counts. The CDR3 DNA reads as TGTGCCACCAGCAGGGCCTCCTACGAGCAGTACTTC. Encoded protein: CATSRASYEQYF. The V and J genes are TRBV15 and TRBJ2-7; no clear D. Per germline, CDR1 LNHNV and CDR2 YYDKDF (reference sequence). This CDR3 comprises 12 residues. The V end lost 3 bases, the J end lost 0 bases, and 3 bases lay between the germline ends.

This clone was counted only a few times. The chain recombines TRBV9 with TRBJ2-6; weak D call: TRBD1 (6 bases). Germline V gives CDR1 SGDLS, CDR2 YYNGEE. The V end was cut by 4 bases, the J end by 0 bases, with 11 bases between. The CDR3 extends over 16 amino acids. The CDR3 spells CASSPWTVSGANVLTF. The CDR3 coding sequence is TGTGCCAGCAGCCCTTGGACAGTCTCTGGGGCCAACGTCCTGACTTTC.

J is TRBJ2-4 and V is TRBV19; TRBD2 matches at 7 bases. J gave up 9 bases and V 1 base, and 15 bases lay outside the gene matches. This CDR3 is built from 17 residues. Germline-derived CDR1 and CDR2 are LNHDA and SQIVND (reference sequence). DNA of the CDR3: TGTGCCAGTAGTATAGCCTTGCGGGGGTCCCCCCTTGCCATTCAGTACTTC. Amino acids: CASSIALRGSPLAIQYF.

This clone was detected a few times. The V gene is TRBV4-2, the J gene TRBJ2-3, with 9 positions matching TRBD2. Germline loops: CDR1 LGHNA, CDR2 YNFKEQ. J lost 1 base, V lost 4 bases, and 6 bases had no gene match. The CDR3 spans 16 residues. The CDR3 region has the DNA TGTGCCAGCAGCCCGGGACTAGCATTAGGCACAGATACGCAGTATTTT. This gives the protein CASSPGLALGTDTQYF.

The chain employs TRBV5-1 and TRBJ2-3; 12 nucleotides align to TRBD1. Unmatched junction bases numbered 9, after V lost 1 base and J lost 6 bases. This CDR3 spans 17 amino acids. Germline V gives CDR1 SGHRS, CDR2 YFSETQ. The CDR3 is CASSLTGQGAWTDTQYF. The CDR3 region has the DNA TGCGCCAGCAGCTTGACGGGACAGGGGGCTTGGACCGATACGCAGTATTTT.

CDR3 residues: CASSVGRGFTGELFF. For the CDR3, the DNA is TGTGCCAGCAGCGTAGGCAGGGGTTTCACCGGGGAGCTGTTTTTT. The rearrangement joins TRBV9 to TRBJ2-2; a possible D gene is TRBD1 (6 bases). Germline CDR1 reads SGDLS; CDR2 reads YYNGEE. V was trimmed by 0 bases and J by 4 bases, leaving 10 bases between them. The CDR3 is made up of 15 amino acids. Using reference TRBV9 and TRBJ2-2 for the parts outside the CDR3, the full variable domain is DSGVTQTPKHLITATGQRVTLRCSPRSGDLSVYWYQQSLDQGLQFLIQYYNGEERAKGNILERFSAQQFPDLHSELNLSSLELGDSALYFCASSVGRGFTGELFFGEGSRLTVL.

In this sample, this clone turned up many times. The V gene is TRBV9, the J gene TRBJ2-3; D may be TRBD2 (6 bases). The CDR3 covers 13 residues. V lost 5 bases, J lost 2 bases, and 9 bases lay in between. The germline V gene has CDR1 SGDLS and CDR2 YYNGEE. CDR3 sequence reads: CASREGPTDTQYF. CDR3 nucleotide sequence: TGTGCCAGCAGGGAGGGGCCCACAGATACGCAGTATTTT.

This clone came up a few times. The chain combines TRBV18 with TRBJ1-1, with D perhaps TRBD1 (5 bases). V was trimmed by 6 bases and J by 8 bases, leaving 10 bases between them. CDR3 length: 11 amino acids. The germline CDR1 and CDR2 sequences are KGHSH and LQKENI. The CDR3: CASSQRGEAFF. In DNA form, the CDR3 reads TGTGCCAGCTCTCAAAGGGGCGAAGCTTTCTTT. Using reference TRBV18 and TRBJ1-1 for the parts outside the CDR3, the full variable domain is NAGVMQNPRHLVRRRGQEARLRCSPMKGHSHVYWYRQLPEEGLKFMVYLQKENIIDESGMPKERFSAEFPKEGPSILRIQQVVRGDSAAYFCASSQRGEAFFGQGTRLTVV.

This clone occurred many times. The chain combines TRBV30 with TRBJ2-4, with D perhaps matching TRBD1 (6 bases). The CDR3 consists of 13 residues. V gave up 2 bases and J gave up 6 bases, with 11 bases separating them. Per germline, CDR1 GTSNPN and CDR2 SVGIG (reference sequence). In DNA, the CDR3 is TGTGCCTGGAGTTCACAGGGCATAAACATTCAGTACTTC. Protein: CAWSSQGINIQYF.

The genes are TRBV5-4 and TRBJ2-7, with 11 bases lining up with TRBD2. This CDR3 comprises 16 residues. Trimming cost V 5 bases and J 0 bases; bases outside gene matches: 7. Germline CDR1 and CDR2: SGHNT and YYREEE (reference sequence). Written as DNA, the CDR3 is TGTGCCAGCAGGTCGGGACTAGCGGAAACCTCCTACGAGCAGTACTTC. This codes for CASRSGLAETSYEQYF.

The chain combines TRBV28 with TRBJ1-1, with D possibly being TRBD1 (5 bases). Trimming took off 5 bases at V and 0 bases at J, with 13 bases between the two ends. This CDR3 spans 15 amino acids. From germline, CDR1 is MDHEN and CDR2 SYDVKM. As DNA, the CDR3 is TGTGCCAGCAGTCCGGGGGTTGAGGTGAACACTGAAGCTTTCTTT. Amino acid sequence: CASSPGVEVNTEAFF.

The rearrangement links TRBV19 to TRBJ2-5, with no clear D. This CDR3 region has 15 residues. The ends were cut back, 5 bases at V and 2 bases at J, with 15 bases in the middle. CDR1 is LNHDA, CDR2 SQIVND, per germline (reference sequence). Here the CDR3 reads CASSFEATLQETQYF. The CDR3 DNA follows: TGTGCCAGTAGTTTTGAGGCGACCCTTCAAGAGACCCAGTACTTC.

This clone showed up many times. This chain connects TRBV5-1 to TRBJ2-5, with TRBD1 matching 9 bases. V was clipped by 0 bases and J by 4 bases; unmatched bases: 4. The CDR3 runs 15 residues. The germline V gene encodes CDR1 SGHRS and CDR2 YFSETQ. CDR3 amino acids: CASSLGGQGGETQYF. CDR3 DNA: TGCGCCAGCAGCTTGGGGGGACAGGGAGGAGAGACCCAGTACTTC.

In this sample, this clone turned up a few times. The V and J genes are TRBV2 and TRBJ2-3; D gene uncertain. V dropped 6 bases and J dropped 1 base, with 5 bases sitting between them. Germline V gives CDR1 SNHLY, CDR2 FYNNEI. CDR3 length: 12 residues. CDR3 residues: CASRQGTDTQYF. The CDR3 coding sequence is TGTGCCAGCAGGCAGGGCACAGATACGCAGTATTTT.

This clone was counted once. The chain uses TRBV5-1 and TRBJ1-2, with TRBD1 identical over 12 bases. Per the germline V gene, CDR1 is SGHRS and CDR2 is YFSETQ. This CDR3 spans 18 amino acids. Losses at the gene ends were 0 bases for V and 6 bases for J; bases not matched to a gene: 12. DNA of the CDR3: TGCGCCAGCAGCTTGGTGATAGGGGGACAGGGGGCCGGTGATGGCTACACCTTC. Translating it yields CASSLVIGGQGAGDGYTF.

V is TRBV18 and J is TRBJ2-7; 11 nucleotides line up with TRBD2. V gave up 3 bases and J gave up 2 bases; unmatched junction bases: 3. The germline V gene has CDR1 KGHSH and CDR2 LQKENI. The CDR3 totals 15 residues. CDR3 bases: TGTGCCAGCTCACCGCCGGGACTAGCGGCCTACGAGCAGTACTTC. Translating gives CASSPPGLAAYEQYF.

This clone was recorded a few times. V is TRBV28 and J is TRBJ1-2; 7 nucleotides align to TRBD1. The CDR3 is 15 amino acids. V lost 5 bases and J lost 0; bases outside the gene matches: 6. Germline CDR1 reads MDHEN; CDR2 reads SYDVKM. The CDR3 DNA sequence: TGTGCCAGCAGTAAAACAGGGGTCGCTAACTATGGCTACACCTTC. Translated, it gives CASSKTGVANYGYTF.